These 32 T cell receptor beta chains were sequenced from one sample in a study of T cells of healthy individuals. TCRdb re-derived calls from the 5' RACE reads in MiXCR, one entry per CDR3 protein. The profile shows about 82,000 distinct CDR3 sequences, approximately 5.4% of them singletons. The receptors originated from a female donor in good health.

The table lists this clonotype with many counts. The CDR3: CSARDYQRGGEQFF. CDR3 bases: TGCAGTGCTAGAGACTATCAGAGGGGAGGTGAGCAGTTCTTC. V and J are TRBV20-1 and TRBJ2-1; D might be TRBD2 (6 bases). The CDR3 spans 14 residues. Germline V gene sequence: CDR1 DFQATT, CDR2 SNEGSKA (reference sequence). Trimming removed 0 bases from V and 9 bases from J, with 15 bases in between.

This clonotype has a count of ten or more. This chain links TRBV7-9 with TRBJ2-7; D call uncertain. Germline-derived CDR1 and CDR2 are SEHNR and FQNEAQ (reference sequence). The V end lost 5 bases, the J end lost 2 bases, and 13 bases lay between the germline ends. The CDR3 is made up of 14 amino acids. CDR3 DNA sequence: TGTGCCAGCAGCCAGTCGGGCGGAACCTACGAGCAGTACTTC. Translating gives CASSQSGGTYEQYF. Looking up the rest from reference TRBV7-9 and TRBJ2-7 gives the full variable domain: DTGVSQNPRHKITKRGQNVTFRCDPISEHNRLYWYRQTLGQGPEFLTYFQNEAQLEKSRLLSDRFSAERPKGSFSTLEIQRTEQGDSAMYLCASSQSGGTYEQYFGPGTRLTVT.

This clonotype was seen ten or more times. The V and J genes are TRBV25-1 and TRBJ1-1; 11 bases are a match to TRBD1. The V gene end was trimmed by 11 bases and the J gene end by 7 bases; junction bases not matched to a gene: 15. Germline lookup yields CDR1 MGHDK and CDR2 SYGVNS. The length of the CDR3 is 15 residues. DNA for the CDR3: TGTGCCCTTTGTCGGACAGGGGGCCCGACCGGTGAAGCTTTCTTT. It yields the protein CALCRTGGPTGEAFF.

This clonotype was found a few times. The chain carries TRBV7-2 and TRBJ2-7; 12 bases agree with TRBD2. Germline CDR1 reads SGHTA; CDR2 reads FQGNSA. The CDR3 runs 14 residues. Trimming took 5 bases from V and 10 from J; bases not matched to a gene: 9. The CDR3 DNA follows: TGTGCCAGCAGCAACCAGCCGACTAGCGGGAGTCAGTACTTC. It encodes CASSNQPTSGSQYF.

This clonotype was counted a few times. CDR3 sequence (DNA): TGTGCCATCAGTCAGGGGGCGAGGAACACTGAAGCTTTCTTT. Encoded protein: CAISQGARNTEAFF. The chain recombines TRBV10-3 with TRBJ1-1; TRBD1 aligns across 8 bases. Germline V gives CDR1 ENHRY, CDR2 SYGVKD. The CDR3 spans 14 residues. J gave up 1 base and V 5 bases, and 3 bases lay outside the gene matches.

The chain couples TRBV7-2 to TRBJ2-7, with 11 bases lining up with TRBD2. Per the germline V gene, CDR1 is SGHTA and CDR2 is FQGNSA. The V and J ends lost 7 bases and 7 bases, in that order; junction bases with no gene match: 6. The CDR3 contains 13 residues. The CDR3 region has the DNA TGTGCCAGCAAGCTAGCGGGAGGCCAGGAGCAGTACTTC. Amino acids: CASKLAGGQEQYF. Supplemented by reference TRBV7-2 and TRBJ2-7, the full variable domain reads GAGVSQSPSNKVTEKGKDVELRCDPISGHTALYWYRQSLGQGLEFLIYFQGNSAPDKSGLPSDRFSAERTGGSVSTLTIQRTQQEDSAVYLCASKLAGGQEQYFGPGTRLTVT.

This clonotype was seen ten or more times. The rearrangement joins TRBV7-2 to TRBJ1-5, with TRBD1 matching 8 bases. Looked up from germline, CDR1 is SGHTA and CDR2 is FQGNSA. The CDR3 loop spans 16 amino acids. The J segment lost 3 bases and the V segment lost 0 bases, leaving 4 bases of the junction unmatched. CDR3 sequence: CASSLAGTGNNQPQHF. CDR3 nucleotide sequence: TGTGCCAGCAGCTTAGCGGGGACAGGAAACAATCAGCCCCAGCATTTT. Full variable domain (remainder filled in from reference TRBV7-2 and TRBJ1-5): GAGVSQSPSNKVTEKGKDVELRCDPISGHTALYWYRQSLGQGLEFLIYFQGNSAPDKSGLPSDRFSAERTGGSVSTLTIQRTQQEDSAVYLCASSLAGTGNNQPQHFGDGTRLSIL.

About this clonotype: This sequence may be a read error, since a much larger clone differs from it by one base. The chain employs TRBV7-2 and TRBJ2-4; 8 bases align to TRBD1. Looked up from germline, CDR1 is SGHTA and CDR2 is FQGNSA. The CDR3 is 17 residues long. Unmatched junction bases numbered 12, after V lost 2 bases and J lost 6 bases. CDR3 residues: CASSLTARTGSLNIQYF. The DNA for the CDR3 is TGTGCCAGCAGCTTAACCGCCCGGACAGGGAGCTTAAACATTCAGTACTTC.

This clonotype showed up many times. The genes are TRBV4-1 and TRBJ2-7; TRBD2 matches 11 bases. The germline V gene encodes CDR1 MGHRA and CDR2 YSYEKL. This CDR3 comprises 15 residues. Unmatched junction bases numbered 0, after V lost 0 bases and J lost 2 bases. CDR3 bases: TGCGCCAGCAGCCAAGAACTAGCGGGAGCCTACGAGCAGTACTTC. This translates into CASSQELAGAYEQYF.

As regards this clonotype: Germline and junction disagree at one end, which may indicate a read error. V gene TRBV20-1 combines with J gene TRBJ2-1, with a tentative D call TRBD2 (5 bases). This CDR3 spans 15 amino acids. CDR1 and CDR2 (germline): DFQATT, SNEGSKA (reference sequence). CDR3 in amino acids: CRASKRSGSYNEQFF. The CDR3 DNA follows: TGCAGGGCTAGCAAGAGAAGCGGCTCCTACAATGAGCAGTTCTTC.

The chain uses TRBV12-3 or TRBV12-4 and TRBJ1-1; D uncertain. The CDR3 has 14 residues. Trimming stripped 4 bases from V and 6 bases from J, with 15 bases between. CDR3: CASSSMAGASEAFF. In nucleotides, the CDR3 is TGTGCCAGCAGTTCAATGGCGGGAGCATCTGAAGCTTTCTTT.

The chain joins TRBV20-1 to TRBJ1-5, with a weak D call TRBD1 (5 bases). The CDR3 runs 15 residues. The V gene's germline CDR1 is DFQATT and CDR2 SNEGSKA (reference sequence). V was cut by 4 bases and J by 0 bases, with 13 bases left in between. For the CDR3, the DNA is TGCAGTGCTAAACGCAGGGAAAATAGCAATCAGCCCCAGCATTTT. Translation gives CSAKRRENSNQPQHF.

The chain uses TRBV7-8 and TRBJ2-7; D unresolved. The CDR3 runs to 13 residues. Germline CDR1 and CDR2: SGHVS and FQNEAQ. V shed 5 bases and J shed 4 bases, with 12 bases lying between them. The CDR3 sequence: CASSPRPVYEQYF. The CDR3 coding sequence is TGTGCCAGCAGCCCCAGACCGGTTTACGAGCAGTACTTC.

This clonotype has at least ten counts. The chain uses TRBV4-2 and TRBJ2-7; unclear D gene. Trimming pared 1 base from V and 0 bases from J, leaving 7 bases between. This CDR3 spans 14 amino acids. Germline V gene lookup returns CDR1 LGHNA and CDR2 YNFKEQ. CDR3 sequence reads: CASSQVPSSYEQYF. For the CDR3, the DNA is TGTGCCAGCAGCCAAGTCCCGAGCTCCTACGAGCAGTACTTC.

This clonotype was seen a handful of times. This chain connects TRBV4-3 to TRBJ2-1; D is undetermined. CDR1 is LGHNA and CDR2 is YSLEER in the germline V gene. The length of the CDR3 is 13 residues. V was trimmed by 4 bases and J by 7 bases, leaving 11 bases between them. The CDR3 reads CASSRTTENEQFF. The CDR3, as DNA: TGCGCCAGCAGCCGTACGACTGAGAATGAGCAGTTCTTC.

This clonotype was counted only a few times. The V gene is TRBV5-1, the J gene TRBJ1-1, with unresolved D. Between the trimmed V and J ends, which lost 4 bases and 1 base, there was a span of 8 bases. The germline V gene has CDR1 SGHRS and CDR2 YFSETQ. CDR3 length: 13 residues. CDR3 sequence reads: CASSKDPNTEAFF. The DNA for the CDR3 is TGCGCCAGCAGCAAGGACCCGAACACTGAAGCTTTCTTT.

Many counts were recorded for this clonotype. CDR3 nucleotides: TGTGCCAGCAGCGGGGGGGGGTTGAACACTGAAGCTTTCTTT. As protein: CASSGGGLNTEAFF. The chain recombines TRBV9 with TRBJ1-1; TRBD1 is a possible D gene (5 bases). The ends were cut back, 3 bases at V and 0 bases at J, with 9 bases in the middle. Germline V gives CDR1 SGDLS, CDR2 YYNGEE. CDR3 length: 14 amino acids.

This clonotype was counted at least ten times. The rearrangement uses TRBV6-5 and TRBJ2-7; 7 positions agree with TRBD2. CDR1 and CDR2 from the germline V gene are MNHEY and SVGAGI. The CDR3 is 15 residues long. Trimming at V came to 5 bases and at J to 0 bases, leaving 7 bases not matched to a gene. For the CDR3, the DNA is TGTGCCAGCAGTCGCCGGGACTACGGCTCCTACGAGCAGTACTTC. Its translation is CASSRRDYGSYEQYF.

This clonotype came up many times. The chain links TRBV27 to TRBJ2-1; 10 nucleotides match TRBD2. Germline trimming cut 6 bases from V and 2 bases from J; bases unmatched to any gene: 4. The CDR3 spans 15 residues. Per germline, CDR1 MNHEY and CDR2 SMNVEV (reference sequence). CDR3 coding DNA: TGTGCCAGCAGCTTAGCGGGAGGCCCCTACAATGAGCAGTTCTTC. Translation: CASSLAGGPYNEQFF.

This clonotype was picked up many times. The gene calls are TRBV9 and TRBJ2-7; 10 nucleotides line up with TRBD1. The trim removed 4 bases at V and 3 bases at J, leaving 4 bases unmatched. The CDR3 extends over 14 amino acids. CDR1 and CDR2 (germline): SGDLS, YYNGEE. The DNA of the CDR3 is TGTGCCAGCAGCCCCGGGGACAGGGGCTACGAGCAGTACTTC. Translating gives CASSPGDRGYEQYF.

The sample holds many counts of this clonotype. V and J are TRBV5-1 and TRBJ2-3; no clear D gene. CDR3 size: 13 residues. The germline V gene encodes CDR1 SGHRS and CDR2 YFSETQ. V lost 5 bases and J 2 bases, leaving 9 bases between the germline ends. CDR3 loop: CASSEVATDTQYF. CDR3 in DNA: TGCGCCAGCAGTGAAGTCGCCACAGATACGCAGTATTTT. Looking up the rest from reference TRBV5-1 and TRBJ2-3 gives the full variable domain: KAGVTQTPRYLIKTRGQQVTLSCSPISGHRSVSWYQQTPGQGLQFLFEYFSETQRNKGNFPGRFSGRQFSNSRSEMNVSTLELGDSALYLCASSEVATDTQYFGPGTRLTVL.

This clonotype was seen ten or more times. The chain uses TRBV6-5 and TRBJ2-7, with TRBD2 identical over 14 bases. CDR3 length: 15 amino acids. Trimming removed 6 bases from V and 0 bases from J; junction bases left unmatched: 1. CDR1 is MNHEY and CDR2 is SVGAGI in the germline V gene. The CDR3: CASRGTSGSSYEQYF. CDR3 in DNA: TGTGCCAGCAGGGGGACTAGCGGGAGCTCCTACGAGCAGTACTTC.

This clonotype was seen repeatedly, ten times or more. The chain employs TRBV5-1 and TRBJ2-5; 10 bases fit TRBD2. CDR1 and CDR2 (germline): SGHRS, YFSETQ. This CDR3 has 17 residues. V lost 4 bases, J lost 4 bases, and 13 bases stayed unmatched. The DNA of the CDR3 is TGCGCCAGCAGCCCCTACTCTAGCGGGAGTTCAGGAGAGACCCAGTACTTC. Protein sequence: CASSPYSSGSSGETQYF.

The chain recombines TRBV7-2 with TRBJ1-5; no clear D. Germline values: CDR1 SGHTA, CDR2 FQGNSA. V dropped 0 bases and J dropped 3 bases, with 6 bases sitting between them. This CDR3 contains 14 residues. The CDR3 region has the DNA TGTGCCAGCAGCTTAGCAGGCTTCAATCAGCCCCAGCATTTT. Translating gives CASSLAGFNQPQHF. Combining the CDR3 with reference TRBV7-2 and TRBJ1-5 gives the whole variable domain GAGVSQSPSNKVTEKGKDVELRCDPISGHTALYWYRQSLGQGLEFLIYFQGNSAPDKSGLPSDRFSAERTGGSVSTLTIQRTQQEDSAVYLCASSLAGFNQPQHFGDGTRLSIL.

This clonotype has ten or more counts. The chain combines TRBV2 with TRBJ1-1, with unresolved D. This CDR3 is 11 amino acids long. In germline, CDR1 is SNHLY, CDR2 FYNNEI. Between the trimmed V and J ends, which lost 5 bases and 3 bases, there was a span of 4 bases. The CDR3 sequence: CASSYDTEAFF. The CDR3 DNA sequence: TGTGCCAGCAGTTACGACACTGAAGCTTTCTTT.

This clonotype was seen a handful of times. V usage is TRBV27 and J usage is TRBJ2-7; 8 bases align to TRBD2. CDR3 length equals 14 residues. The trim removed 3 bases at V and 9 bases at J, leaving 10 bases unmatched. Germline CDR1 and CDR2: MNHEY and SMNVEV (reference sequence). CDR3 nucleotide sequence: TGTGCCAGCAGTTTTACTAGCGGAAGTTGGGTGCAGTACTTC. Translating gives CASSFTSGSWVQYF.

This clonotype was found many times. This rearrangement joins TRBV7-8 to TRBJ2-6; a possible D gene is TRBD1 (6 bases). The V and J ends lost 5 bases and 0 bases respectively, with 20 bases between them. The germline V gene encodes CDR1 SGHVS and CDR2 FQNEAQ. This CDR3 is built from 19 residues. The CDR3 nucleotides are TGTGCCAGCAGCGCCCGGACAGCTCGCTTTAGCTCTGGGGCCAACGTCCTGACTTTC. Translating it yields CASSARTARFSSGANVLTF.

This clonotype was recorded many times. The genes are TRBV5-1 and TRBJ2-6; D is possibly TRBD2 (7 bases). Per the germline V gene, CDR1 is SGHRS and CDR2 is YFSETQ. This CDR3 comprises 19 residues. V was trimmed by 3 bases and J by 4 bases, leaving 23 bases between them. The DNA of the CDR3 is TGCGCCAGCAGCTCGGGGCTGGGGGGGCGTGAATACGGGGCCAACGTCCTGACTTTC. Protein sequence: CASSSGLGGREYGANVLTF. Full variable domain (rest looked up from reference TRBV5-1 and TRBJ2-6): KAGVTQTPRYLIKTRGQQVTLSCSPISGHRSVSWYQQTPGQGLQFLFEYFSETQRNKGNFPGRFSGRQFSNSRSEMNVSTLELGDSALYLCASSSGLGGREYGANVLTFGAGSRLTVL.

This clonotype was seen only a few times. The chain combines TRBV6-2 or TRBV6-3 with TRBJ1-1; maybe TRBD1 (5 bases). V shed 6 bases and J shed 4 bases, with 18 bases lying between them. This CDR3 comprises 15 residues. Germline V gene sequence: CDR1 MNHEY, CDR2 SVGEGT. CDR3 protein: CASRPELLGRTEAFF. CDR3 DNA: TGTGCCAGCAGACCGGAGCTGTTGGGACGCACTGAAGCTTTCTTT.

This sequence joins TRBV20-1 and TRBJ2-7; D gene uncertain. V dropped 7 bases and J dropped 2 bases, with 15 bases sitting between them. This CDR3 comprises 13 residues. Germline V lookup: CDR1 DFQATT, CDR2 SNEGSKA (reference sequence). CDR3 residues: CSGMADTTYEQYF. DNA for the CDR3: TGCAGTGGCATGGCGGATACGACCTACGAGCAGTACTTC.

This clonotype came up many times. The chain has TRBV12-5 and TRBJ2-3; TRBD1 matches 9 bases. V lost 2 bases to trimming and J lost 0 bases; unmatched junction nucleotides: 6. This CDR3 has 17 residues. Per germline, CDR1 LGHNT and CDR2 FRNRAP. CDR3 loop: CASGLKTGGSSTDTQYF. The CDR3 DNA is TGTGCTAGTGGTTTGAAGACAGGGGGTTCGAGCACAGATACGCAGTATTTT.

The chain is built from TRBV7-8 and TRBJ1-5, with D hard to call. Between the trimmed V and J ends, which lost 1 base and 5 bases, there was a span of 12 bases. CDR3 length equals 15 residues. CDR1 is SGHVS and CDR2 is FQNEAQ in the germline V gene. This CDR3 is CASSLDRAAHQPQHF. DNA for the CDR3: TGTGCCAGCAGCTTAGACCGGGCAGCTCATCAGCCCCAGCATTTT.